This TCR beta chain comes out of a study of beta chain features in type 1 diabetes. In the study overall: Across the samples, roughly 99 million sorted cells were examined in total. General study results and limits: Over-representation of high TCR-expressing cells was a possible consequence of cDNA sequencing. VDJ junctions from patients with type 1 diabetes contained fewer insertions and more deletions.

On this clone itself: Antigen: not known.

All of the isolated RNA was reverse transcribed, so expressed TCRB transcripts were sequenced. Only in-frame clones appear in the TCRdb table, and some are missing; sequencing was by immunoSEQ multiplex PCR. The sample carries about 320,000 clones, around 15% recorded once. Trimming cost V 0 bases and J 5 bases, with 11 bases left between them. In germline, CDR1 is SGHTA, CDR2 FQGNSA. CDR3 size: 14 residues. The genes are TRBV7-2 and TRBJ2-7; TRBD2 is a possible D gene (6 bases). Sequencing used central memory CD4+ T cells from blood. The receptor was derived from a young man in good health. The CDR3 spells CASSLAGGYDEQYF. For the CDR3, the DNA is TGTGCCAGCAGCTTAGCGGGGGGATACGACGAGCAGTACTTC.